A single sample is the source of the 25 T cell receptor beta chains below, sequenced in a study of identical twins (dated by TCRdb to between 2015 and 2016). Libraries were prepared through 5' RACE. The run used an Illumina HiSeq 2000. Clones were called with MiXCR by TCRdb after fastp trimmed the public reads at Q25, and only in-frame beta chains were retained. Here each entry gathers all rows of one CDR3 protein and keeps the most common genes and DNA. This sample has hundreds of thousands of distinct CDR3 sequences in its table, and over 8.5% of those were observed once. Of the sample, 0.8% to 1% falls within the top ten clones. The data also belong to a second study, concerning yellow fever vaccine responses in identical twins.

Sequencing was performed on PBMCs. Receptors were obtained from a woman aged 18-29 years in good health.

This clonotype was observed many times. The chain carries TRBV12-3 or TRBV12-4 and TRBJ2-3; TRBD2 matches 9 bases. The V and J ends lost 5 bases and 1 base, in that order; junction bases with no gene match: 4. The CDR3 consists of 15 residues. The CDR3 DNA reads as TGTGCCAGCAGTATTAGCGGGAGTCGCACAGATACGCAGTATTTT. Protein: CASSISGSRTDTQYF.

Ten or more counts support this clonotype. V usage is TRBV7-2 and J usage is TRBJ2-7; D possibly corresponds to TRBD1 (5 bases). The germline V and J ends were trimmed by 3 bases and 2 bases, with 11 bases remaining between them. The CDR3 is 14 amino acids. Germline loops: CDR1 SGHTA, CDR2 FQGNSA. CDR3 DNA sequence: TGTGCCAGCAGCTTTTTTGCAGGGACCTACGAGCAGTACTTC. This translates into CASSFFAGTYEQYF.

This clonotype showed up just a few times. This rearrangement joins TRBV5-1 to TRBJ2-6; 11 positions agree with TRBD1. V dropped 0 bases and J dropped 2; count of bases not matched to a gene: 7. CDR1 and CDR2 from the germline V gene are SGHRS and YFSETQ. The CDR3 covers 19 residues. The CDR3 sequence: CASSLDLGQGGAGANVLTF. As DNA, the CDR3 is TGCGCCAGCAGCTTGGATTTGGGACAGGGGGGAGCTGGGGCCAACGTCCTGACTTTC.

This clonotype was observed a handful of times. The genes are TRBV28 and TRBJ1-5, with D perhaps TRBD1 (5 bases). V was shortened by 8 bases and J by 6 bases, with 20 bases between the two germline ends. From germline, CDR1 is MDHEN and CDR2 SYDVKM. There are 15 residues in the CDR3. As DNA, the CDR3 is TGTGCCAGCCTCACCTCGGGAGGGGAGGGTCAGCCCCAGCATTTT. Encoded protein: CASLTSGGEGQPQHF.

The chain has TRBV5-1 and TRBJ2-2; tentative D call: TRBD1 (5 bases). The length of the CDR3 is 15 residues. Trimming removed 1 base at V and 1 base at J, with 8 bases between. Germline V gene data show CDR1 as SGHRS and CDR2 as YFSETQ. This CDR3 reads CASSLPQGNTGELFF. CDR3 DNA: TGCGCCAGCAGCTTGCCGCAGGGGAACACCGGGGAGCTGTTTTTT.

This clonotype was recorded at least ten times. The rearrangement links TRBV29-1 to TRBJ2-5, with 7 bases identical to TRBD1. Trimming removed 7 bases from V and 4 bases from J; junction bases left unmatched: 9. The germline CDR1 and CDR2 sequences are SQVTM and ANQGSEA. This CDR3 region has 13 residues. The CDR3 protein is CSARYRGTETQYF. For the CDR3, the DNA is TGCAGCGCCCGATACAGGGGAACAGAGACCCAGTACTTC.

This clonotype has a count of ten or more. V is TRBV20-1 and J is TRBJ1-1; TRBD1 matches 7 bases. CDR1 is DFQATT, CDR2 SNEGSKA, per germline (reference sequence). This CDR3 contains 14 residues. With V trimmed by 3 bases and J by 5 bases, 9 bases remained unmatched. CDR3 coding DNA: TGCAGTGCTAGCGACAGGGAGAGGGGGACTGAAGCTTTCTTT. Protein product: CSASDRERGTEAFF.

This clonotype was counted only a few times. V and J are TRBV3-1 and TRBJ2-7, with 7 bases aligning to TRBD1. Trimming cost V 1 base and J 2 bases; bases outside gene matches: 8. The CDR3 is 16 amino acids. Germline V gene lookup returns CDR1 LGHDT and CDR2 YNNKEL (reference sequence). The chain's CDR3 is CASSQVGTEKAYEQYF. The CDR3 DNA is TGTGCCAGCAGCCAAGTAGGGACAGAAAAAGCCTACGAGCAGTACTTC.

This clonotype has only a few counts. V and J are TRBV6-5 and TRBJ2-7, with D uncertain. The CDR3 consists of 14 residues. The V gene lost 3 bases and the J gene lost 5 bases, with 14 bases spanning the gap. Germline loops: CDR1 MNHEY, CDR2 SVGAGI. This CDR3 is CASSYSARDNEQYF. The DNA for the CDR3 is TGTGCCAGCAGTTATAGTGCCAGAGATAACGAGCAGTACTTC.

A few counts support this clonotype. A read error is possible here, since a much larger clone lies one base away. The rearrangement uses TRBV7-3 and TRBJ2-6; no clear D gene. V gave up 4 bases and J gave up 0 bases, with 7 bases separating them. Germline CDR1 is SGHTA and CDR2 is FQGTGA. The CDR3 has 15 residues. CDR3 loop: CASSSYSSGANVLTF. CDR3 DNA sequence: TGTGCCAGCAGCTCCTACAGCTCTGGGGCCAACGTCCTGACTTTC.

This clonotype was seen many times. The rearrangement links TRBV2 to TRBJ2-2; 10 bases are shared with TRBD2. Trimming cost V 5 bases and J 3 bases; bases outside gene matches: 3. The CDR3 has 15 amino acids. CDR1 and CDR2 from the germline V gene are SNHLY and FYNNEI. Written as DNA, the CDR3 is TGTGCCAGCAGTCGAGCGGGGGGGCACACCGGGGAGCTGTTTTTT. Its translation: CASSRAGGHTGELFF.

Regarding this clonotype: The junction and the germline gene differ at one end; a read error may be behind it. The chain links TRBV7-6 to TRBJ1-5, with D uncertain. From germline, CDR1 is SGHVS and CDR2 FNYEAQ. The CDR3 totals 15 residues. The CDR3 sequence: CASSVATGGNQPQHF. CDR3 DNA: TGTGCCAGCAGCGTAGCTACCGGGGGCAATCAGCCCCAGCATTTT.

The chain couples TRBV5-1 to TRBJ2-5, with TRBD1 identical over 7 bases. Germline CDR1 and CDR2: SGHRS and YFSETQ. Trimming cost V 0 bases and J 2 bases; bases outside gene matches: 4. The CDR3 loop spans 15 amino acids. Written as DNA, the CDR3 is TGCGCCAGCAGCTTGGGGGACAGAAGTCAAGAGACCCAGTACTTC. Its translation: CASSLGDRSQETQYF.

The CDR3 protein is CASSQDGLAGDNEQFF. The CDR3, as DNA: TGCGCCAGCAGCCAAGATGGGCTAGCGGGAGACAATGAGCAGTTCTTC. The V gene is TRBV4-3, the J gene TRBJ2-1, with 10 bases lining up with TRBD2. The CDR3 is 16 amino acids. V gave up 0 bases and J gave up 5 bases; unmatched junction bases: 4. Germline V gene lookup returns CDR1 LGHNA and CDR2 YSLEER.

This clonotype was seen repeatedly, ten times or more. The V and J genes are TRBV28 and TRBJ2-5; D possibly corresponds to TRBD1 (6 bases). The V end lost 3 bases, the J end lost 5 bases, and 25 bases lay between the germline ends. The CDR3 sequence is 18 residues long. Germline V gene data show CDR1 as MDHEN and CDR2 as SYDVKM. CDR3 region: CASSFLFNPGGSRETQYF. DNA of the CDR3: TGTGCCAGCAGTTTCCTTTTCAACCCTGGGGGCTCGAGGGAGACCCAGTACTTC.

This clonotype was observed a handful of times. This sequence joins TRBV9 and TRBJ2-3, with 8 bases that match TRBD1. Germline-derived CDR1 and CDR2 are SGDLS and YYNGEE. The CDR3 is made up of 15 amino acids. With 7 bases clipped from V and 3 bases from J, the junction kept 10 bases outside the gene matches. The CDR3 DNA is TGTGCCAGCGGGTTGGGGACAGGACGAACAGATACGCAGTATTTT. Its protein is CASGLGTGRTDTQYF.

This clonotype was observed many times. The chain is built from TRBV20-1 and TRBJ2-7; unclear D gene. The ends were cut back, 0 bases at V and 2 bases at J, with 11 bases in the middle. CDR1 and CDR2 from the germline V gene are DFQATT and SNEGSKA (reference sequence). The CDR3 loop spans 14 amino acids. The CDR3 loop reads CSARDLLLTYEQYF. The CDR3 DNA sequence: TGCAGTGCTAGAGATCTCTTGCTGACCTACGAGCAGTACTTC.

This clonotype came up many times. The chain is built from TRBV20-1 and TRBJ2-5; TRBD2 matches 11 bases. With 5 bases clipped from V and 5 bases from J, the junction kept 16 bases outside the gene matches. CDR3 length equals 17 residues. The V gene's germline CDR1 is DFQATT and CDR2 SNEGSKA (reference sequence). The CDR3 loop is CSAQPLIGTSGYETQYF. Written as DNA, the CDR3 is TGCAGTGCTCAACCTCTCATAGGGACTAGCGGTTATGAGACCCAGTACTTC.

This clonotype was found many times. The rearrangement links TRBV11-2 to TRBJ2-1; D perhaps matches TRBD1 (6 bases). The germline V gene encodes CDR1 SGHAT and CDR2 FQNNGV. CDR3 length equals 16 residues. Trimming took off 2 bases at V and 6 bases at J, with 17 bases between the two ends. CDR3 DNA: TGTGCCAGCAGCTTAACTGGGGGCGTAGTCGTCAATGAGCAGTTCTTC. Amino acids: CASSLTGGVVVNEQFF.

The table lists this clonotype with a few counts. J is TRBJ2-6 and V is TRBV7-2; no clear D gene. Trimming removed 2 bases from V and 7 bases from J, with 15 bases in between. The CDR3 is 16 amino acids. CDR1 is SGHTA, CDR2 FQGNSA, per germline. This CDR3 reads CASSLSGSAGANVLTF. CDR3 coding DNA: TGTGCCAGCAGCTTAAGTGGGTCCGCAGGAGCCAACGTCCTGACTTTC.

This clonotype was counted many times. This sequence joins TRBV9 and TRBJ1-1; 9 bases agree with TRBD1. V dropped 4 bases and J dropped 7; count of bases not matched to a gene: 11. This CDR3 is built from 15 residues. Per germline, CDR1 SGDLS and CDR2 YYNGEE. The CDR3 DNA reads TGTGCCAGCAGCCCCAGGGACAGGGTAATTGGTGAAGCTTTCTTT. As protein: CASSPRDRVIGEAFF.

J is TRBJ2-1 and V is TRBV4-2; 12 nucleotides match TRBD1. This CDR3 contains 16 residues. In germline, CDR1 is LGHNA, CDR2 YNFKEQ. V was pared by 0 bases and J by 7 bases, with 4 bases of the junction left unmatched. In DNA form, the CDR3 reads TGTGCCAGCAGCCAAGAAGCGGGACAGGGGGCGAATGAGCAGTTCTTC. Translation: CASSQEAGQGANEQFF.

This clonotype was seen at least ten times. The CDR3 region has the DNA TGTGCCAGCAGTCGCGACAGGTTGGCAGAGACCCAGTACTTC. Its translation is CASSRDRLAETQYF. The V call is TRBV7-2, the J call TRBJ2-5; the D gene is possibly TRBD1 (6 bases). The germline V gene encodes CDR1 SGHTA and CDR2 FQGNSA. The V end lost 6 bases, the J end lost 4 bases, and 15 bases lay between the germline ends. The CDR3 runs 14 residues. The full variable domain, its missing parts supplied by reference TRBV7-2 and TRBJ2-5, is GAGVSQSPSNKVTEKGKDVELRCDPISGHTALYWYRQSLGQGLEFLIYFQGNSAPDKSGLPSDRFSAERTGGSVSTLTIQRTQQEDSAVYLCASSRDRLAETQYFGPGTRLLVL.

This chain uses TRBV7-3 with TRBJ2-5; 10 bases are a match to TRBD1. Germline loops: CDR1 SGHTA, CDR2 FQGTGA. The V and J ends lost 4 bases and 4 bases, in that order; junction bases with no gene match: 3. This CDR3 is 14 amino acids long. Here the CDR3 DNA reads TGTGCCAGCAGCTCCGGGACAGGGGCAGAGACCCAGTACTTC. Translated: CASSSGTGAETQYF.

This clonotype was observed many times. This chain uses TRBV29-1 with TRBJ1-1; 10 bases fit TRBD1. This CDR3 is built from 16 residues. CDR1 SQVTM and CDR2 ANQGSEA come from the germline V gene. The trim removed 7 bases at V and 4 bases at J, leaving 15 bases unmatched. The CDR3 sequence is CSASPGQGSFGTEAFF. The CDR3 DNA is TGCAGCGCAAGCCCGGGACAGGGGAGTTTCGGCACTGAAGCTTTCTTT.